The clone carrying this T cell receptor beta chain was observed a few times. The data belong to a study of memory CD4+ T cells and cytomegalovirus serostatus. Single viable CD3+CD4+CD8-CD45RO+ cells were sorted as the memory CD4+ T cells. TCRdb keeps only in-frame clones here, not all; method: immunoSEQ multiplex PCR. The table lists around 25,000 clones, roughly 76% of them singletons, with roughly 0.98% in the top ten. Germline loops: CDR1 SGHNT, CDR2 YYREEE (reference sequence). The ends were cut back, 0 bases at V and 4 bases at J, with 11 bases in the middle. The CDR3 is 15 residues long. The receptor comes from an adult in good health and CMV-seronegative. This sequence joins TRBV5-4 and TRBJ1-5, with D perhaps matching TRBD1 (5 bases). Specimen: memory CD4+ T cells from blood. The CDR3 loop reads CASSLGGTQNQPQHF. The CDR3 nucleotides are TGTGCCAGCAGCTTGGGCGGGACCCAAAATCAGCCCCAGCATTTT. Variable domain in full (rest from reference TRBV5-4 and TRBJ1-5): ETGVTQSPTHLIKTRGQQVTLRCSSQSGHNTVSWYQQALGQGPQFIFQYYREEENGRGNFPPRFSGLQFPNYSSELNVNALELDDSALYLCASSLGGTQNQPQHFGDGTRLSIL.